This T cell receptor beta chain stems from a study of T cell clonotyping in hematopoietic cell transplantation. Study findings and constraints: At the given depth, recipient repertoires were over 97% de novo clonotypes. Pathologically expanded recipient clonotypes increased progressively from day 30 to day 180 as diversity fell. Cells were unsorted, so CD4 and CD8 contributions were not separated.

Sequenced by immunoSEQ multiplex PCR; TCRdb stores in-frame clones only, minus some. Altogether around 37,000 clones are present, about 96% being singletons, with the ten largest covering 0.85% to 1%. This CDR3 has 12 residues. In germline, CDR1 is SEHNR, CDR2 FQNEAQ (reference sequence). Trimming took off 1 base at V and 4 bases at J, with 4 bases between the two ends. This clone was seen once. Its target is unknown. This rearrangement joins TRBV7-9 to TRBJ1-1; D gene unclear. This TCR came from a man younger than 45 in good health. Some clones in this sample may be carry-over from other donors' samples. Sequenced: peripheral blood mononuclear cells. The CDR3 DNA follows: TGTGCCAGCAGCTTAGATGTCACTGAAGCTTTCTTT. Amino acids: CASSLDVTEAFF.